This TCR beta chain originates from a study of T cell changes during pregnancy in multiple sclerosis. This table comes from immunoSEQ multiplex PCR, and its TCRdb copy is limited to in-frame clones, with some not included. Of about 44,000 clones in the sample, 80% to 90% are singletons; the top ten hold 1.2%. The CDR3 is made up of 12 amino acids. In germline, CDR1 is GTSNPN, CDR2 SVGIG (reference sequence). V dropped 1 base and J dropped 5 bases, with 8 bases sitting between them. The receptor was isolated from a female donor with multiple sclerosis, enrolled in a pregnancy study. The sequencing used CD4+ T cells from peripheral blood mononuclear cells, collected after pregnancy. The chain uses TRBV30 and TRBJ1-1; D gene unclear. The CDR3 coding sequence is TGTGCCTGGAGTGGAGGGTTAACTGAAGCTTTCTTT. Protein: CAWSGGLTEAFF.